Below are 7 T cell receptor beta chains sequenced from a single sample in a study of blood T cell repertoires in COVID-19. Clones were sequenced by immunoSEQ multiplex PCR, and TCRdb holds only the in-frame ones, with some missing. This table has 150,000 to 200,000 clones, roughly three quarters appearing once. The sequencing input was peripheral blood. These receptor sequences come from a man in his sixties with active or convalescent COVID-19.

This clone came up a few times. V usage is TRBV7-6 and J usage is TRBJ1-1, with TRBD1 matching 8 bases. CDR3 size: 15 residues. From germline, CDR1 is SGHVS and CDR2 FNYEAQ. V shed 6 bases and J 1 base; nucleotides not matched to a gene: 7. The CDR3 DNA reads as TGTGCCAGCAGTCGACAGGGGTCTAGGAACACTGAAGCTTTCTTT. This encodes CASSRQGSRNTEAFF.

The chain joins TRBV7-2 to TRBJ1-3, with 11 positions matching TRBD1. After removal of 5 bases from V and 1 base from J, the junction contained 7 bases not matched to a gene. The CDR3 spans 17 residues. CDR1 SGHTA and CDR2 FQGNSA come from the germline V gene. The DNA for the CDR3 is TGTGCCAGCAGCCCCCGGACAGGGGGCATTTCTGGAAACACCATATATTTT. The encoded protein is CASSPRTGGISGNTIYF.

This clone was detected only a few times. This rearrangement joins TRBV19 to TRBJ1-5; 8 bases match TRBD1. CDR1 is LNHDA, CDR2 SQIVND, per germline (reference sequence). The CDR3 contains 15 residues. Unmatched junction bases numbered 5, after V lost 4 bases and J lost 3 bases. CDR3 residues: CASSTGQAVNQPQHF. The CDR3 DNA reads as TGTGCCAGTAGTACGGGACAGGCAGTCAATCAGCCCCAGCATTTT.

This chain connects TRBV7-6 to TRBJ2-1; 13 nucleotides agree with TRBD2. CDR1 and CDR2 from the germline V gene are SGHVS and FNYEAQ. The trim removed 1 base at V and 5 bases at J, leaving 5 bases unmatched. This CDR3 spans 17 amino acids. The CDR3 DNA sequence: TGTGCCAGCAGCTTAGGCCGGACTAGCGGGAGTAACAATGAGCAGTTCTTC. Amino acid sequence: CASSLGRTSGSNNEQFF.

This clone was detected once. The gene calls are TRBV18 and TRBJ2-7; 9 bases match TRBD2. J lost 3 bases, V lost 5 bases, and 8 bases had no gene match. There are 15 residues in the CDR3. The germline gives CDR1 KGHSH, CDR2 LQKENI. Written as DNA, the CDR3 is TGTGCCAGCTCAGAAGGTAGCGGGAGAAACTACGAGCAGTACTTC. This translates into CASSEGSGRNYEQYF. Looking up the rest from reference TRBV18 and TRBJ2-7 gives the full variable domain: NAGVMQNPRHLVRRRGQEARLRCSPMKGHSHVYWYRQLPEEGLKFMVYLQKENIIDESGMPKERFSAEFPKEGPSILRIQQVVRGDSAAYFCASSEGSGRNYEQYFGPGTRLTVT.

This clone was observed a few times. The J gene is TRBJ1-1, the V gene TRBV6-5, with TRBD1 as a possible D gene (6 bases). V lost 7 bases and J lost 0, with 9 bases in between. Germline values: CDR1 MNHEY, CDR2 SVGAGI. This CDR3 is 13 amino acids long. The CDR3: CASTGQMNTEAFF. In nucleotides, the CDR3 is TGTGCCAGCACCGGACAGATGAACACTGAAGCTTTCTTT.

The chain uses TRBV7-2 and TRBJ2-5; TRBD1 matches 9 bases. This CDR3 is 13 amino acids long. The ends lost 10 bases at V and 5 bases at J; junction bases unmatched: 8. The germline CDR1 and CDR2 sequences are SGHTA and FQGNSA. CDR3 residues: CATRDRVRETQYF. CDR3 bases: TGTGCCACCCGGGACAGGGTAAGGGAGACCCAGTACTTC. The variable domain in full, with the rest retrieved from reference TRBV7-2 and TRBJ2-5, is GAGVSQSPSNKVTEKGKDVELRCDPISGHTALYWYRQSLGQGLEFLIYFQGNSAPDKSGLPSDRFSAERTGGSVSTLTIQRTQQEDSAVYLCATRDRVRETQYFGPGTRLLVL.